This T cell receptor (beta chain) was captured in a study of blood T cell repertoires in COVID-19. Study overall: Both acute and convalescent COVID-19 samples were obtained from the United States, Italy and Spain.

Original analysis: Estimated nucleated cell counts came from reference gene primer amplification. Generated by immunoSEQ multiplex PCR, the TCRdb table keeps only in-frame clones and is missing some. Clone size and V and J calls were adopted from that table, with D and trimming inferred from the DNA. The profile covers 90,000 to 130,000 clones, with around 83% appearing a single time and 7.9% taken by the ten largest. Germline values: CDR1 SQVTM, CDR2 ANQGSEA. With 4 bases removed from V and 0 bases from J, the gap between germline ends came to 6 bases. The length of the CDR3 is 13 residues. Sequencing was performed on peripheral blood. The TCR sequence derives from a man between 65 and 85 years old with acute or convalescent COVID-19. The V call is TRBV29-1, the J call TRBJ2-2; D is unresolved. The CDR3 nucleotides read TGCAGCGTTGCAGGCCCGAACACCGGGGAGCTGTTTTTT. It specifies CSVAGPNTGELFF.